Below are 19 T cell receptor beta chains sequenced from a single sample in a study of T cell responses to AZD1222 COVID-19 vaccine. Profiled with immunoSEQ multiplex PCR; TCRdb holds only in-frame clones, not every one. The sample holds roughly 100,000 clones, over 75% seen once. The sequencing here drew on peripheral blood, taken on day 0 of AZD1222 vaccination. The receptor set was obtained from an adult in good health.

The chain combines TRBV5-1 with TRBJ1-1, with D possibly being TRBD1 (5 bases). Germline V lookup: CDR1 SGHRS, CDR2 YFSETQ. V lost 3 bases, J lost 1 base, and 10 bases lay in between. There are 14 residues in the CDR3. The CDR3 DNA reads as TGCGCCAGCAGCTCTCTACAGGAGAACACTGAAGCTTTCTTT. Its translation is CASSSLQENTEAFF.

This chain joins TRBV28 and TRBJ2-7, with D perhaps TRBD1 (5 bases). From germline, CDR1 is MDHEN and CDR2 SYDVKM. The germline V and J ends were trimmed by 9 bases and 2 bases, with 8 bases remaining between them. The CDR3 totals 11 residues. The chain's CDR3 is CASLQAYEQYF. The CDR3 region has the DNA TGTGCCAGTTTACAGGCCTACGAGCAGTACTTC. The full variable domain, with the rest looked up from reference TRBV28 and TRBJ2-7, is DVKVTQSSRYLVKRTGEKVFLECVQDMDHENMFWYRQDPGLGLRLIYFSYDVKMKEKGDIPEGYSVSREKKERFSLILESASTNQTSMYLCASLQAYEQYFGPGTRLTVT.

The genes are TRBV5-1 and TRBJ1-4; no clear D. In germline, CDR1 is SGHRS, CDR2 YFSETQ. V gave up 2 bases and J gave up 4 bases, with 6 bases separating them. The CDR3 sequence is 13 residues long. The CDR3 loop is CASSFDGNEKLFF. CDR3 in DNA: TGCGCCAGCAGCTTTGACGGTAATGAAAAACTGTTTTTT.

The rearrangement joins TRBV2 to TRBJ1-2; D is unclear. Trimming left V 7 bases short and J 7 bases short, with 10 bases between. The germline V gene has CDR1 SNHLY and CDR2 FYNNEI. This CDR3 is 11 amino acids long. The CDR3 region is CASTARIGYTF. The CDR3, as DNA: TGTGCCAGCACGGCCAGAATTGGCTACACCTTC.

V usage is TRBV7-2 and J usage is TRBJ1-1, with a possible D match to TRBD1 (5 bases). The CDR3 runs to 14 residues. V lost 1 base to trimming and J lost 7 bases, with 13 bases between them. Germline CDR1 SGHTA, CDR2 FQGNSA. CDR3 sequence (DNA): TGTGCCAGCAGCTTAGGACTGGGGCCAGATGAAGCTTTCTTT. It yields the protein CASSLGLGPDEAFF.

The chain links TRBV2 to TRBJ1-5; weak D call: TRBD1 (5 bases). The CDR3 runs 15 residues. Germline CDR1 and CDR2: SNHLY and FYNNEI. V gave up 6 bases and J gave up 9 bases, with 21 bases separating them. CDR3 sequence: CASRAQGTALGPQHF. In DNA form, the CDR3 reads TGTGCCAGCAGGGCCCAAGGGACGGCCTTGGGGCCCCAGCATTTT.

The V gene is TRBV19, the J gene TRBJ2-7; possibly TRBD1 for D (5 bases). CDR1 is LNHDA, CDR2 SQIVND, per germline (reference sequence). V was pared by 3 bases and J by 0 bases, with 12 bases between. The CDR3 consists of 15 residues. This CDR3 reads CASSIGPGYSYEQYF. CDR3 DNA: TGTGCCAGTAGTATCGGACCAGGGTACTCCTACGAGCAGTACTTC.

The chain recombines TRBV7-9 with TRBJ2-5, with 9 positions matching TRBD2. The CDR3 runs to 17 residues. Trimming cost V 5 bases and J 5 bases; bases outside gene matches: 15. CDR1 and CDR2 (germline): SEHNR, FQNEAQ (reference sequence). CDR3 sequence reads: CASSLGGTSFMEETQYF. The CDR3 nucleotides read TGTGCCAGCAGCCTAGGAGGGACTAGCTTTATGGAGGAGACCCAGTACTTC.

This clone was observed a few times. J is TRBJ1-2 and V is TRBV3-1 (or the pseudogene TRBV3-2); maybe TRBD1 (6 bases). Trimming took off 3 bases at V and 1 base at J, with 12 bases between the two ends. The germline gives CDR1 LGHDT, CDR2 YNNKEL (reference sequence). The CDR3 runs 15 residues. The CDR3 bases are TGTGCCAGCAGCCATTACAGGGCCTTTAACTATGGCTACACCTTC. It encodes CASSHYRAFNYGYTF.

This rearrangement joins TRBV7-2 to TRBJ1-3; D ambiguous. The germline gives CDR1 SGHTA, CDR2 FQGNSA. Between the trimmed V and J ends, which lost 3 bases and 5 bases, there was a span of 8 bases. This CDR3 is 13 amino acids long. CDR3 protein: CASSLQGRNTIYF. CDR3 nucleotide sequence: TGTGCCAGCAGCTTGCAAGGAAGAAACACCATATATTTT.

The chain links TRBV4-3 to TRBJ2-3; D gene unclear. Trimming took off 0 bases at V and 0 bases at J, with 13 bases between the two ends. Germline CDR1 and CDR2: LGHNA and YSLEER. The CDR3 spans 17 residues. The CDR3 nucleotides read TGCGCCAGCAGCCAAGATTCCCTCCGTGCTAGCACAGATACGCAGTATTTT. Protein product: CASSQDSLRASTDTQYF.

This chain joins TRBV2 and TRBJ2-7, with D hard to call. V was shortened by 5 bases and J by 0 bases, with 11 bases between the two germline ends. CDR1 is SNHLY and CDR2 is FYNNEI in the germline V gene. The CDR3 sequence is 14 residues long. The CDR3 DNA sequence: TGTGCCAGCAGTCAAAGCAGGAGCTCCTACGAGCAGTACTTC. Encoded protein: CASSQSRSSYEQYF.

The chain joins TRBV4-2 to TRBJ2-1, with D possibly called TRBD1 or TRBD2 (6 bases each). The CDR3 has 16 amino acids. Germline lookup yields CDR1 LGHNA and CDR2 YNFKEQ. Between the trimmed V and J ends, which lost 1 base and 2 bases, there was a span of 12 bases. CDR3 DNA: TGTGCCAGCAGCCAAGGGGGGGCCCCCCCCTACAATGAGCAGTTCTTC. Residues: CASSQGGAPPYNEQFF.

The chain couples TRBV2 to TRBJ2-3; D gene uncertain. Germline V CDR1 and CDR2: SNHLY, FYNNEI. V lost 10 bases, J lost 2 bases, and 13 bases lay in between. There are 13 residues in the CDR3. The CDR3 sequence is CATRTRDTDTQYF. The DNA for the CDR3 is TGTGCCACCCGAACGAGAGACACAGATACGCAGTATTTT. Variable domain in full (rest from reference TRBV2 and TRBJ2-3): EPEVTQTPSHQVTQMGQEVILRCVPISNHLYFYWYRQILGQKVEFLVSFYNNEISEKSEIFDDQFSVERPDGSNFTLKIRSTKLEDSAMYFCATRTRDTDTQYFGPGTRLTVL.

The V and J genes are TRBV9 and TRBJ2-5, with a possible D match to TRBD2 (5 bases). From germline, CDR1 is SGDLS and CDR2 YYNGEE. Trimming removed 5 bases at V and 5 bases at J, with 13 bases between. This CDR3 contains 13 residues. The chain's CDR3 is CASSGGGLETQYF. The CDR3 DNA follows: TGTGCCAGCAGTGGTGGCGGACTCGAGACCCAGTACTTC.

The chain combines TRBV9 with TRBJ1-1; tentatively, D is TRBD1 (6 bases). Germline loops: CDR1 SGDLS, CDR2 YYNGEE. V was trimmed by 3 bases and J by 4 bases, leaving 13 bases between them. CDR3 length: 14 residues. CDR3 sequence reads: CASSGEGGSTEAFF. CDR3 sequence (DNA): TGTGCCAGCAGCGGGGAAGGGGGAAGCACTGAAGCTTTCTTT.

CDR3 sequence reads: CASSYSWAGNTEAFF. The CDR3, as DNA: TGTGCCAGCAGTTACTCATGGGCGGGGAACACTGAAGCTTTCTTT. The chain has TRBV6-5 and TRBJ1-1; no clear D. The V end was cut by 0 bases, the J end by 1 base, with 9 bases between. The CDR3 covers 15 residues. Germline V gene data show CDR1 as MNHEY and CDR2 as SVGAGI.

This clone has just a few counts. The chain joins TRBV7-2 to TRBJ2-7; D is ambiguous. The CDR3 sequence is 17 residues long. CDR1 is SGHTA, CDR2 FQGNSA, per germline. The V end lost 5 bases, the J end lost 2 bases, and 22 bases lay between the germline ends. The CDR3 coding sequence is TGTGCCAGCAGCGCATCCGTAACAGTCAAAGGTCCCTACGAGCAGTACTTC. Amino acid sequence: CASSASVTVKGPYEQYF.

The sample holds one count of this clone. The CDR3 is CASSGTPSYEQYF. The CDR3, as DNA: TGTGCCAGCAGCGGGACGCCTTCCTACGAGCAGTACTTC. The chain carries TRBV28 and TRBJ2-7; the D call may be TRBD1 or TRBD2 (5 bases each). The CDR3 runs to 13 residues. Trimming cost V 6 bases and J 1 base, with 10 bases left between them. CDR1 MDHEN and CDR2 SYDVKM come from the germline V gene.